This is a list of T cell receptor beta chains from one sample in a study of breast tumors, draining lymph nodes, adjacent tissues. TCRdb re-analysed the multiplex PCR reads in MiXCR, keeping a single row per CDR3 protein. The sample has 12,000 to 15,000 distinct CDR3 sequences; roughly 55% are singletons. Sequenced sample: tumor-adjacent breast tissue. The receptor source for this set is a female donor with breast cancer. Some clones in this sample may be carry-over from other donors' samples. CDR3s include the opening cysteine and the closing phenylalanine or tryptophan. The order of the fields is clone size, D gene, J gene, V gene, CDR3 protein, CDR3 DNA. The D gene is left open where the match is weak. Clone size is shown for a subset of rows, as once, few, many or a class of expanded clone.

-,TRBD1,TRBJ2-7,TRBV20-1,CSAGGGTGGDEQYF,TGCAGTGCTGGGGGGGGGACAGGGGGCGACGAGCAGTACTTC
few,TRBD2,TRBJ2-3,TRBV20-1,CSAREASGSPSTDTQYF,TGCAGTGCTAGAGAGGCTAGCGGGAGCCCTAGCACAGATACGCAGTATTTT
many,-,TRBJ1-1,TRBV2,CASSESTVITEAFF,TGTGCCAGCAGTGAATCGACGGTGATCACTGAAGCTTTCTTT
-,TRBD2,TRBJ2-2,TRBV7-2,CASSLVAPGLAGGTGELFF,TGTGCCAGCAGCTTAGTTGCGCCGGGACTAGCGGGAGGCACCGGGGAGCTGTTTTTT
-,-,TRBJ2-3,TRBV5-6,CASSSPKGTYSTDTQYF,TGTGCCAGCAGCTCACCCAAAGGGACTTATAGCACAGATACGCAGTATTTT
-,-,TRBJ2-3,TRBV20-1,CSASSSGPLATQYF,TGCAGTGCTAGTTCGAGCGGGCCGTTAGCTACGCAGTATTTT
-,TRBD1,TRBJ2-7,TRBV5-8,CASSLGTGQGINEQYF,TGTGCCAGCAGCTTGGGAACGGGACAGGGGATCAACGAGCAGTACTTC
few,TRBD1,TRBJ2-7,TRBV6-6,CASSSPGQSYEQYF,TGTGCCAGCAGTTCTCCGGGACAGAGCTACGAGCAGTACTTC
-,-,TRBJ2-7,TRBV2,CASSEALGTYEQYF,TGTGCCAGCAGTGAAGCGCTGGGAACGTACGAGCAGTACTTC
-,-,TRBJ2-7,TRBV15,CATSKDPEALPYEQYF,TGTGCCACCAGCAAGGATCCGGAGGCTCTTCCCTACGAGCAGTACTTC
-,-,TRBJ2-7,TRBV2,CASSNKGYEQYF,TGTGCCAGCAGTAACAAAGGGTACGAGCAGTACTTC
many,-,TRBJ1-6,TRBV4-2,CASSQEGAGPNSPLHF,TGTGCCAGCAGCCAAGAGGGTGCAGGACCCAATTCACCCCTCCACTTT
-,TRBD1,TRBJ2-3,TRBV7-8,CASSWGTGLTDTQYF,TGTGCCAGCAGCTGGGGGACAGGATTAACAGATACGCAGTATTTT
medium-sized,-,TRBJ2-7,TRBV6-1,CASSEGIGFSYEQYF,TGTGCCAGCAGTGAAGGGATTGGGTTTTCCTACGAGCAGTACTTC
many,-,TRBJ2-3,TRBV6-2/TRBV6-3,CASSQSSSGADTQYF,TGTGCCAGCAGTCAGTCGTCATCGGGGGCAGATACGCAGTATTTT
-,-,TRBJ1-4,TRBV10-3,CAISESISWRVRADEKLFF,TGTGCCATCAGTGAGTCGATAAGTTGGCGGGTTCGGGCGGATGAAAAACTGTTTTTT
many,-,TRBJ1-1,TRBV4-2,CASSQGVRDFQGTEAFF,TGTGCCAGCAGCCAAGGTGTCAGAGACTTCCAAGGTACTGAAGCTTTCTTT
few,TRBD1,TRBJ1-2,TRBV19,CASSTRTGNYGYTF,TGTGCCAGTAGTACAAGGACAGGGAACTATGGCTACACCTTC
-,-,TRBJ1-2,TRBV20-1,CSARDLHREPGYTF,TGCAGTGCTAGAGATCTTCACAGGGAGCCTGGCTACACCTTC
-,-,TRBJ1-6,TRBV29-1,CSVGDVARNSPLHF,TGCAGCGTTGGTGATGTGGCCCGAAATTCACCCCTCCACTTT
-,TRBD1,TRBJ1-3,TRBV4-1,CASSQDGTGDGLAGNTIYF,TGCGCCAGCAGCCAAGATGGTACAGGGGATGGGTTGGCTGGAAACACCATATATTTT
medium-sized,TRBD1,TRBJ1-2,TRBV20-1,CSAPTQGGAEGYTF,TGCAGTGCCCCTACGCAGGGGGGGGCGGAAGGCTACACCTTC
-,TRBD1,TRBJ2-7,TRBV7-2,CASSLLRDRAYEQYF,TGTGCCAGCAGCTTACTCCGGGACAGGGCCTACGAGCAGTACTTC
-,TRBD2,TRBJ2-1,TRBV19,CASSGLADYNEQFF,TGTGCCAGTAGTGGACTAGCGGACTACAATGAGCAGTTCTTC
-,-,TRBJ2-1,TRBV7-2,CASSPQLARLSNEQFF,TGTGCCAGCAGCCCACAACTAGCCCGGCTTAGCAATGAGCAGTTCTTC
many,TRBD1,TRBJ1-1,TRBV20-1,CSARGGTGTEAFF,TGCAGTGCCAGAGGGGGCACGGGCACTGAAGCTTTCTTT
-,-,TRBJ1-1,TRBV3-1,CASSQDLGGSEAFF,TGTGCCAGCAGCCAAGATTTGGGGGGTTCTGAAGCTTTCTTT
-,TRBD1,TRBJ2-7,TRBV7-3,CASSLGQGNYEQYF,TGTGCCAGCAGCTTGGGACAGGGGAACTACGAGCAGTACTTC
few,-,TRBJ1-1,TRBV3-1,CASSQFGSNTEAFF,TGTGCCAGCAGCCAATTTGGGTCGAACACTGAAGCTTTCTTT
-,-,TRBJ2-1,TRBV11-3,CASSRSLGSYNEQFF,TGTGCCAGCAGCCGATCTCTTGGCAGCTACAATGAGCAGTTCTTC
few,-,TRBJ1-2,TRBV25-1,CASSESPNYGYTF,TGTGCCAGCAGTGAATCCCCCAACTATGGCTACACCTTC
many,TRBD2,TRBJ2-1,TRBV11-2,CASSSGLAGLSYNEQFF,TGTGCCAGCAGCTCCGGACTAGCGGGATTATCCTACAATGAGCAGTTCTTC
-,-,TRBJ1-1,TRBV14,CASTLGGDTEAFF,TGTGCCAGCACCCTGGGGGGGGACACTGAAGCTTTCTTT
-,-,TRBJ1-6,TRBV12-3/TRBV12-4,CASSARGGDSPLHF,TGTGCCAGCAGTGCCAGGGGAGGTGATTCACCCCTCCACTTT
many,-,TRBJ2-6,TRBV18,CASSPGGGDVLTF,TGTGCCAGCTCACCGGGGGGCGGGGACGTCCTGACTTTC
many,TRBD2,TRBJ2-5,TRBV18,CASSLGLEPTETQYF,TGTGCCAGCTCCCTTGGACTAGAACCAACTGAGACCCAGTACTTC
-,TRBD1,TRBJ1-2,TRBV7-2,CASSSPSDRARGYTF,TGTGCCAGCAGCTCCCCTTCGGACAGGGCAAGAGGCTACACCTTC
-,TRBD1,TRBJ1-6,TRBV4-1,CASSQTTTGWSSPLHF,TGCGCCAGCAGCCAAACAACGACAGGGTGGTCTTCACCCCTCCACTTT
few,TRBD2,TRBJ2-7,TRBV9,CASSVLAGDEQYF,TGTGCCAGCAGCGTACTAGCGGGAGATGAGCAGTACTTC
medium-sized,-,TRBJ2-2,TRBV7-8,CASSLRETYNTGELFF,TGTGCCAGCAGCTTAAGGGAGACATATAACACCGGGGAGCTGTTTTTT
-,-,TRBJ1-4,TRBV7-2,CASSVRRSNEKLFF,TGTGCCAGCAGCGTAAGACGGAGTAATGAAAAACTGTTTTTT